Presented here are 29 T cell receptor beta chains from one specimen sequenced in a study of T cells in narcolepsy. Here immunoSEQ multiplex PCR was the method, and the copy in TCRdb shows in-frame clones only, minus some. The sample contains 30,000 or so clones, roughly four fifths of which appear only once. The sequenced sample consisted of CD45RA- memory CD4+ T cells from PBMCs. All receptors derive from a human donor with narcolepsy.

The chain has TRBV14 and TRBJ2-5; 14 positions agree with TRBD2. The length of the CDR3 is 17 residues. The germline CDR1 and CDR2 sequences are SGHDN and FVKESK. The V segment lost 4 bases and the J segment 5 bases; nucleotides outside the gene matches: 9. In nucleotides, the CDR3 is TGTGCCAGCAGCCTAGGGACTAGCGGGGGTAACACGGAGACCCAGTACTTC. This sequence encodes CASSLGTSGGNTETQYF.

The chain couples TRBV5-4 to TRBJ1-2, with a possible D match to TRBD1 (5 bases). Trimming shortened V by 4 bases and J by 8 bases, and 15 bases separated the two germline ends. Germline V gene sequence: CDR1 SGHNT, CDR2 YYREEE (reference sequence). This CDR3 is 13 amino acids long. The CDR3 bases are TGTGCCAGCAGCCCACTCCAGGGATTGGGCTACACCTTC. Translated: CASSPLQGLGYTF.

This clone appeared once. The V and J genes are TRBV5-1 and TRBJ2-3, with 11 bases that match TRBD1. The CDR3 has 15 amino acids. Trimming removed 6 bases from V and 3 bases from J; junction bases left unmatched: 6. Germline CDR1 SGHRS, CDR2 YFSETQ. The CDR3 loop is CASTTGTGGTDTQYF. In DNA, the CDR3 is TGCGCCAGCACCACTGGGACAGGGGGAACAGATACGCAGTATTTT.

The rearrangement uses TRBV6-1 and TRBJ1-4; the D gene is possibly TRBD1 (5 bases). This CDR3 has 13 residues. The germline V gene has CDR1 MNHNS and CDR2 SASEGT. Trimming took 8 bases from V and 8 from J, leaving 15 bases between them. Here the CDR3 DNA reads TGTGCCAGCGACCCGGGGGTCGGGGAAAAACTGTTTTTT. Residues: CASDPGVGEKLFF.

The J gene is TRBJ2-2, the V gene TRBV6-1, with D uncertain. Germline CDR1 is MNHNS and CDR2 is SASEGT. The CDR3 runs 15 residues. The V and J ends lost 4 bases and 1 base respectively, with 10 bases between them. CDR3 in amino acids: CASSVAQLNTGELFF. The CDR3 nucleotides read TGTGCCAGCAGTGTTGCACAGCTGAACACCGGGGAGCTGTTTTTT.

The V and J genes are TRBV5-1 and TRBJ1-3, with D tentatively TRBD1 (5 bases). Trimming pared 4 bases from V and 4 bases from J, leaving 21 bases between. This CDR3 comprises 17 residues. The germline CDR1 and CDR2 sequences are SGHRS and YFSETQ. The CDR3 sequence: CASSPAGSLTAGNTIYF. In nucleotides, the CDR3 is TGCGCCAGCAGCCCAGCAGGGTCCCTAACGGCCGGAAACACCATATATTTT.

Comments on this clone: Germline and junction disagree at one end, which may indicate a read error. The rearrangement uses TRBV28 and TRBJ1-1; D perhaps matches TRBD1 (5 bases). This CDR3 contains 14 residues. Germline CDR1 reads MDHEN; CDR2 reads SYDVKM. The CDR3 is CASRVAGTNTEAFF. The CDR3 region has the DNA TGTGCCAGCAGAGTGGCCGGGACGAACACCGAAGCTTTCTTT. Supplemented by reference TRBV28 and TRBJ1-1, the full variable domain reads DVKVTQSSRYLVKRTGEKVFLECVQDMDHENMFWYRQDPGLGLRLIYFSYDVKMKEKGDIPEGYSVSREKKERFSLILESASTNQTSMYLCASRVAGTNTEAFFGQGTRLTVV.

The count of this clone is one. This chain uses TRBV10-3 with TRBJ2-7; D perhaps matches TRBD1 (6 bases). V was pared by 10 bases and J by 5 bases, with 15 bases between. Germline V CDR1 and CDR2: ENHRY, SYGVKD. This CDR3 region has 12 residues. As DNA, the CDR3 is TGTGCCACGGCACAGGGAGACCACGAGCAGTACTTC. This translates into CATAQGDHEQYF.

The CDR3, as DNA: TGTGCCAGCAGACACGGTGAAAAACTGTTTTTT. Translation: CASRHGEKLFF. The chain couples TRBV6-5 to TRBJ1-4; D is ambiguous. V lost 6 bases and J lost 7, with 6 bases in between. The CDR3 contains 11 residues. Germline CDR1 is MNHEY and CDR2 is SVGAGI.

V and J are TRBV27 and TRBJ1-2; no clear D. Germline CDR1 is MNHEY and CDR2 is SMNVEV (reference sequence). The length of the CDR3 is 12 residues. The germline V and J ends were trimmed by 7 bases and 6 bases, with 12 bases remaining between them. The CDR3 nucleotides read TGTGCCAGCAAAGGGCCCCAAAATGGCTACACCTTC. As protein: CASKGPQNGYTF.

This chain uses TRBV14 with TRBJ1-1; TRBD1 agrees at 8 bases. The CDR3 extends over 15 amino acids. The germline V gene encodes CDR1 SGHDN and CDR2 FVKESK. V trimming: 5 bases; J trimming: 3 bases; junction bases outside the gene matches: 8. The CDR3 DNA is TGTGCCAGCAGCGTCCGACAGGGGAGATACACTGAAGCTTTCTTT. Its protein is CASSVRQGRYTEAFF.

The rearrangement joins TRBV15 to TRBJ2-3; D perhaps matches TRBD2 (6 bases). The CDR3 spans 17 residues. Trimming removed 3 bases at V and 4 bases at J, with 20 bases between. Looked up from germline, CDR1 is LNHNV and CDR2 is YYDKDF (reference sequence). The CDR3 DNA follows: TGTGCCACCAGCAGTTACGGGACTGCGGGCGACGCAGATACGCAGTATTTT. This codes for CATSSYGTAGDADTQYF. The full variable domain, in which reference TRBV15 and TRBJ2-3 provide the parts outside the CDR3, is DAMVIQNPRYQVTQFGKPVTLSCSQTLNHNVMYWYQQKSSQAPKLLFHYYDKDFNNEADTPDNFQSRRPNTSFCFLDIRSPGLGDTAMYLCATSSYGTAGDADTQYFGPGTRLTVL.

Only a few counts were recorded for this clone. This chain links TRBV6-5 with TRBJ2-7, with D uncertain. The CDR3 has 13 amino acids. From germline, CDR1 is MNHEY and CDR2 SVGAGI. Trimming pared 5 bases from V and 8 bases from J, leaving 16 bases between. The chain's CDR3 is CASSETAAAKQYF. The CDR3 bases are TGTGCCAGCAGTGAAACGGCCGCCGCCAAGCAGTACTTC.

The chain has TRBV9 and TRBJ1-3; D is ambiguous. The V gene's germline CDR1 is SGDLS and CDR2 YYNGEE. The CDR3 covers 16 residues. V was shortened by 3 bases and J by 0 bases, with 13 bases between the two germline ends. DNA for the CDR3: TGTGCCAGCAGCGCTACAAGTACTCCCTCTGGAAACACCATATATTTT. The encoded protein is CASSATSTPSGNTIYF.

This chain links TRBV15 with TRBJ2-2, with 7 bases matching TRBD2. The CDR3 sequence is 17 residues long. Germline CDR1 LNHNV, CDR2 YYDKDF (reference sequence). Trimming at V came to 3 bases and at J to 6 bases, leaving 13 bases not matched to a gene. In DNA, the CDR3 is TGTGCCACCAGCAGCATCCTCGGGGGGATCCAGTCCGGGGAGCTGTTTTTT. Its protein product is CATSSILGGIQSGELFF.

The chain combines TRBV2 with TRBJ2-2; a weak D match, TRBD2 (6 bases). Germline CDR1 is SNHLY and CDR2 is FYNNEI. The V end lost 8 bases, the J end lost 8 bases, and 21 bases lay between the germline ends. The length of the CDR3 is 15 residues. In DNA form, the CDR3 reads TGTGCCAGCGGAGGGGACCAAACAAGGGCGGGGGAGCTGTTTTTT. This gives the protein CASGGDQTRAGELFF.

This chain uses TRBV6-5 with TRBJ1-3, with TRBD1 identical over 8 bases. Germline CDR1 reads MNHEY; CDR2 reads SVGAGI. The CDR3 extends over 13 amino acids. V gave up 6 bases and J gave up 7 bases; unmatched junction bases: 5. The CDR3 bases are TGTGCCAGCAGACCCGACAGGGGTAACACCATATATTTT. It is translated as CASRPDRGNTIYF.

The chain recombines TRBV11-2 with TRBJ2-4, with 11 bases lining up with TRBD1. V trimming: 3 bases; J trimming: 8 bases; junction bases outside the gene matches: 3. This CDR3 has 14 residues. Germline CDR1 is SGHAT and CDR2 is FQNNGV. The CDR3 nucleotides are TGTGCCAGCAGCTTTGGACAGGGGGCGGACATTCAGTACTTC. The encoded protein is CASSFGQGADIQYF.

By frequency in the sample, this clone is medium-sized. This chain connects TRBV2 to TRBJ1-1; D may be TRBD1 (6 bases). The germline CDR1 and CDR2 sequences are SNHLY and FYNNEI. The CDR3 runs to 13 residues. V lost 1 base and J 11 bases, leaving 14 bases between the germline ends. CDR3 nucleotides: TGTGCCAGCAGTGAAGGATGGACAGCGGGGGCTTTCTTT. This translates into CASSEGWTAGAFF.

The rearrangement uses TRBV21-1 and TRBJ2-1; TRBD2, the table's D call, lacks a check against the DNA. TRBV21-1 is tagged as a pseudogene. The CDR3 has 18 amino acids. DNA for the CDR3: TGTGCCAGCATCTTAGGGGGATACAGGGAGGGGTCCTACAATGAGCAGTTCTTC. It is translated as CASILGGYREGSYNEQFF.

The genes are TRBV4-1 and TRBJ2-1; TRBD2 agrees at 7 bases. CDR3 size: 16 residues. Trimming removed 0 bases from V and 4 bases from J; junction bases left unmatched: 6. Germline CDR1 MGHRA, CDR2 YSYEKL. The DNA for the CDR3 is TGCGCCAGCAGCCAAGATCCAGCGGGGTTGTACAATGAGCAGTTCTTC. Residues: CASSQDPAGLYNEQFF.

This chain uses TRBV28 with TRBJ1-1, with a weak D call TRBD1 (6 bases). This CDR3 comprises 13 residues. V gave up 1 base and J gave up 11 bases, with 14 bases separating them. Germline CDR1 and CDR2: MDHEN and SYDVKM. The CDR3 nucleotides read TGTGCCAGCAGTTTATTAGGCGGACAGAGGGCTTTCTTT. This encodes CASSLLGGQRAFF. The full variable domain, rest sourced from reference TRBV28 and TRBJ1-1, is DVKVTQSSRYLVKRTGEKVFLECVQDMDHENMFWYRQDPGLGLRLIYFSYDVKMKEKGDIPEGYSVSREKKERFSLILESASTNQTSMYLCASSLLGGQRAFFGQGTRLTVV.

The rearrangement uses TRBV5-1 and TRBJ2-7; D gene ambiguous. The length of the CDR3 is 15 residues. Germline CDR1 is SGHRS and CDR2 is YFSETQ. The germline V and J ends were trimmed by 2 bases and 0 bases, with 12 bases remaining between them. Written as DNA, the CDR3 is TGCGCCAGCAGCTTAGACCCTGCCCTCTCCTACGAGCAGTACTTC. It yields the protein CASSLDPALSYEQYF.

CDR3 residues: CASSYSSFGLPNEQFF. The CDR3 nucleotides are TGTGCCAGCAGTTACTCGAGCTTCGGACTACCCAATGAGCAGTTCTTC. This sequence joins TRBV6-5 and TRBJ2-1, with D maybe TRBD2 (6 bases). The germline V gene has CDR1 MNHEY and CDR2 SVGAGI. This CDR3 is built from 16 residues. The V end was cut by 0 bases, the J end by 6 bases, with 15 bases between.

The rearrangement uses TRBV2 and TRBJ1-5; D ambiguous. Germline CDR1 is SNHLY and CDR2 is FYNNEI. V lost 4 bases and J 0 bases, leaving 10 bases between the germline ends. The CDR3 is 15 residues long. In DNA, the CDR3 is TGTGCCAGCAGTGGTGGATCGTATAGCAATCAGCCCCAGCATTTT. Translated: CASSGGSYSNQPQHF.

The V and J genes are TRBV28 and TRBJ2-3; D unclear. Trimming left V 4 bases short and J 6 bases short, with 17 bases between. The CDR3 consists of 15 residues. Germline CDR1 and CDR2: MDHEN and SYDVKM. The CDR3 here is CASSSPRQAVDTQYF. DNA for the CDR3: TGTGCCAGCAGTTCTCCCCGGCAGGCGGTCGATACGCAGTATTTT.

This clone has a single count. The rearrangement links TRBV2 to TRBJ2-6; TRBD1 is a possible D gene (6 bases). This CDR3 spans 17 amino acids. Germline CDR1 and CDR2: SNHLY and FYNNEI. V lost 5 bases, J lost 2 bases, and 16 bases lay in between. CDR3 DNA sequence: TGTGCCAGCAGTACAACAAGCAGGGGTCCTGGGGCCAACGTCCTGACTTTC. Translation gives CASSTTSRGPGANVLTF.

This clone occurred once. V and J are TRBV28 and TRBJ2-5; 7 bases fit TRBD2. The germline V gene has CDR1 MDHEN and CDR2 SYDVKM. The trim removed 4 bases at V and 4 bases at J, leaving 6 bases unmatched. The CDR3 is 14 amino acids. CDR3: CASSSLAGVETQYF. The CDR3 nucleotides are TGTGCCAGCAGTTCCCTGGCGGGGGTAGAGACCCAGTACTTC.

The V gene is TRBV29-1, the J gene TRBJ2-1; D gene ambiguous. Between the trimmed V and J ends, which lost 0 bases and 10 bases, there was a span of 16 bases. The CDR3 totals 14 residues. CDR1 and CDR2 (germline): SQVTM, ANQGSEA. CDR3 amino acids: CSVEEGIGSREQFF. For the CDR3, the DNA is TGCAGCGTTGAAGAGGGGATTGGATCTAGAGAGCAGTTCTTC.